The TCR beta chain described here comes from a study of blood T cells in healthy people across ages. V dropped 6 bases and J dropped 2 bases, with 17 bases sitting between them. The length of the CDR3 is 15 residues. Germline CDR1 MNHNS, CDR2 SASEGT. The use of a sample-barcoded 5' primer and a J-beta primer mix characterized a second PCR of roughly 7 to 11 cycles. TCRdb fed the 5' RACE reads into MiXCR, producing one record per CDR3 protein. The profile covers about 640,000 distinct CDR3 sequences, with 58% appearing a single time and approximately 40% taken by the ten largest. This receptor was taken from a man aged 60-69 years in good health. The chain couples TRBV6-1 to TRBJ2-7; D is ambiguous. Sequencing was performed on blood. The CDR3 nucleotides are TGTGCCAGCAGCTCAAACCCCGGAAGGGCCTACGAGCAGTACTTC. Its protein is CASSSNPGRAYEQYF.